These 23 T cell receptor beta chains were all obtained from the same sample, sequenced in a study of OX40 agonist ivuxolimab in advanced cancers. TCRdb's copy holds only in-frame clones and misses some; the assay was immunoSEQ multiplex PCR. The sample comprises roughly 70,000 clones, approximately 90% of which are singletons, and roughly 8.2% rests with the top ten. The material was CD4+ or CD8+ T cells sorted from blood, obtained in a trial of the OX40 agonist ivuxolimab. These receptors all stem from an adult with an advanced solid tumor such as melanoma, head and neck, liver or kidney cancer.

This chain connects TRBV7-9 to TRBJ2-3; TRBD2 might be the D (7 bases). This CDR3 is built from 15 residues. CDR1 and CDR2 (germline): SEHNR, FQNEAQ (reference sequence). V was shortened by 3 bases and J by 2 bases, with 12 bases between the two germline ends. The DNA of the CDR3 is TGTGCCAGCAGCTTGAGTGGGGGGGCCACAGATACGCAGTATTTT. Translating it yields CASSLSGGATDTQYF.

The CDR3 sequence is CASRTSGQETQYF. In DNA form, the CDR3 reads TGTGCCAGCCGTACTAGCGGGCAAGAGACCCAGTACTTC. V and J are TRBV28 and TRBJ2-5; 9 nucleotides match TRBD2. The germline gives CDR1 MDHEN, CDR2 SYDVKM. With 8 bases clipped from V and 2 bases from J, the junction kept 3 bases outside the gene matches. The CDR3 runs 13 residues.

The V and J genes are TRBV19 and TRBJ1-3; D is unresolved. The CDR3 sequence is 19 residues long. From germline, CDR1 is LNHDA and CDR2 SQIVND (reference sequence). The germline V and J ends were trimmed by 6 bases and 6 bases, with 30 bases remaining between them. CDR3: CASRPHLFNLGLGENTIYF. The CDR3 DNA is TGTGCCAGTAGGCCCCACCTCTTCAACCTGGGCTTGGGTGAAAACACCATATATTTT.

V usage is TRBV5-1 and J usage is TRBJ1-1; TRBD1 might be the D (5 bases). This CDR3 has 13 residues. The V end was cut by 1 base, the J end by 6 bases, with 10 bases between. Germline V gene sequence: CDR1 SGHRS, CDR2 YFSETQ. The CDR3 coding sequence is TGCGCCAGCAGCTTGATCAGGGAGGCTGAAGCTTTCTTT. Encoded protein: CASSLIREAEAFF.

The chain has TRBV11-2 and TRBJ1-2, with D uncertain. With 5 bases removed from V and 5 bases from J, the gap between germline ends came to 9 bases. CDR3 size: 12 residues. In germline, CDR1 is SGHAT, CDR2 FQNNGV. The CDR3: CASSPSLYGYTF. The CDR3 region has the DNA TGTGCCAGCAGCCCCTCCCTATATGGCTACACCTTC. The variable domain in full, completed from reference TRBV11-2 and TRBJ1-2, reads EAGVAQSPRYKIIEKRQSVAFWCNPISGHATLYWYQQILGQGPKLLIQFQNNGVVDDSQLPKDRFSAERLKGVDSTLKIQPAKLEDSAVYLCASSPSLYGYTFGSGTRLTVV.

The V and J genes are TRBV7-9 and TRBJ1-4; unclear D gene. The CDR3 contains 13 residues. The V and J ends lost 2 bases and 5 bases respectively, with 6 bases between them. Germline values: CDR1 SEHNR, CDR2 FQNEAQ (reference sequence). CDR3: CASSLSGNEKLFF. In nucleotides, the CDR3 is TGTGCCAGCAGCTTATCCGGGAATGAAAAACTGTTTTTT.

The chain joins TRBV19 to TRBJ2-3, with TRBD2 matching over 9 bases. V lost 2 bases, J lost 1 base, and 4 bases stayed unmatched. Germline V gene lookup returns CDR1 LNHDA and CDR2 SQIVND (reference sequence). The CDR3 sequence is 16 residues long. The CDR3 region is CASSILVAGGTDTQYF. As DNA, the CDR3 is TGTGCCAGTAGTATACTCGTAGCGGGGGGCACAGATACGCAGTATTTT.

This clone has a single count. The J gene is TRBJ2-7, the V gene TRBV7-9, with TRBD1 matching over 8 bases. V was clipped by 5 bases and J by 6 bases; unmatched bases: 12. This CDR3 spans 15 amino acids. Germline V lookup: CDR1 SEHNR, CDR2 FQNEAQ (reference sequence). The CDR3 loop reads CASSPPTGVSSEQYF. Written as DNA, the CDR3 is TGTGCCAGCAGCCCTCCGACAGGGGTATCTTCCGAGCAGTACTTC.

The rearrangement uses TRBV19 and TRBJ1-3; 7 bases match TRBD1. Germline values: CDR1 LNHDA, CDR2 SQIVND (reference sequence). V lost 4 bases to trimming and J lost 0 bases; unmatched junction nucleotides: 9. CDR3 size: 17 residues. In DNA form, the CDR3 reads TGTGCCAGTAGTAAAACGACAGGGTACGTCTCTGGAAACACCATATATTTT. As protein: CASSKTTGYVSGNTIYF. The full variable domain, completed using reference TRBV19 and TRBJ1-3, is DGGITQSPKYLFRKEGQNVTLSCEQNLNHDAMYWYRQDPGQGLRLIYYSQIVNDFQKGDIAEGYSVSREKKESFPLTVTSAQKNPTAFYLCASSKTTGYVSGNTIYFGEGSWLTVV.

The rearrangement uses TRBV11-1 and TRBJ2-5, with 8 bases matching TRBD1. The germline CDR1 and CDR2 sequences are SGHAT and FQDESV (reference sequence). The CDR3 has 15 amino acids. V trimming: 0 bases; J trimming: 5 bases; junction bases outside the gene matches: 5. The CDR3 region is CASSLARTGQETQYF. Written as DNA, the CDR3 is TGTGCCAGCAGCTTAGCCCGGACAGGGCAGGAGACCCAGTACTTC. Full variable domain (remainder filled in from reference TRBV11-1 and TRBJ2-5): EAEVAQSPRYKITEKSQAVAFWCDPISGHATLYWYRQILGQGPELLVQFQDESVVDDSQLPKDRFSAERLKGVDSTLKIQPAELGDSAMYLCASSLARTGQETQYFGPGTRLLVL.

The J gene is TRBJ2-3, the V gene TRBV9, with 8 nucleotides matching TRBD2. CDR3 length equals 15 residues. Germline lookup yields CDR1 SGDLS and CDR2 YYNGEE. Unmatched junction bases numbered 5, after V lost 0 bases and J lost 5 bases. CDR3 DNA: TGTGCCAGCAGCGTAGCGAGTAGCGGGGTAGATACGCAGTATTTT. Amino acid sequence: CASSVASSGVDTQYF.

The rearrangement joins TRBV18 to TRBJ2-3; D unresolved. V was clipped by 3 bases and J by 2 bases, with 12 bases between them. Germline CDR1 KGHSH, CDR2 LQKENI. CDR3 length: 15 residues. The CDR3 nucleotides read TGTGCCAGCTCACCCGGCAGCTTAACCACAGATACGCAGTATTTT. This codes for CASSPGSLTTDTQYF.

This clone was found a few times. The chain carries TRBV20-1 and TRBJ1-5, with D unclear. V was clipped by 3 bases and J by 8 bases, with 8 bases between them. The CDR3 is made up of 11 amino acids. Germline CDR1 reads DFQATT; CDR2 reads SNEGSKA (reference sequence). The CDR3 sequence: CSASDGKPQHF. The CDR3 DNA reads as TGCAGTGCTAGTGACGGCAAGCCCCAGCATTTT.

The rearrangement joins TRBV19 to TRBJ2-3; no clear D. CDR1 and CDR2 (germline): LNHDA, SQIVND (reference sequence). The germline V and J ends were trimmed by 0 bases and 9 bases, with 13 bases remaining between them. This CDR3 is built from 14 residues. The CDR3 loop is CASSIEASYGTQYF. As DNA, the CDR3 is TGTGCCAGTAGTATAGAAGCCAGTTATGGAACGCAGTATTTT.

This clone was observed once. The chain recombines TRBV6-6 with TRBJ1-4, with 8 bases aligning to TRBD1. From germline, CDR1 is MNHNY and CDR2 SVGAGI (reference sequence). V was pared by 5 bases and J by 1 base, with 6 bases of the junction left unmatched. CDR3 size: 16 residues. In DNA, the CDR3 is TGTGCCAGCAGTAATCAGGGGGCAGGAACTAATGAAAAACTGTTTTTT. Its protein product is CASSNQGAGTNEKLFF.

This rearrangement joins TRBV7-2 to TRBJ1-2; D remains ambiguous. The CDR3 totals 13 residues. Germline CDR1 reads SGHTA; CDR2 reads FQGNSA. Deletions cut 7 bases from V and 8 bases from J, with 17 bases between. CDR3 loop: CASMGMIRLGYTF. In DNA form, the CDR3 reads TGTGCCAGCATGGGGATGATTCGGTTGGGCTACACCTTC.

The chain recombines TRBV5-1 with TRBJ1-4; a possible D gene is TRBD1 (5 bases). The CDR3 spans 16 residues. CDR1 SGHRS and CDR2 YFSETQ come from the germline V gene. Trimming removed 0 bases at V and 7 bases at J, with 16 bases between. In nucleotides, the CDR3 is TGCGCCAGCAGCTTGGCCGGGACTCTCAATGGTGAAAAACTGTTTTTT. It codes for CASSLAGTLNGEKLFF.

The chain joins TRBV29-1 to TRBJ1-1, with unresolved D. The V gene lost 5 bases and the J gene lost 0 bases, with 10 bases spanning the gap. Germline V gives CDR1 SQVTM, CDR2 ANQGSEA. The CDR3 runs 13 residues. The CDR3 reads CSVTQSMNTEAFF. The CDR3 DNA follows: TGCAGCGTTACCCAATCTATGAACACTGAAGCTTTCTTT.

The CDR3 DNA reads as TGTGCCATAAAGGGGGGAGCTAACTATGGCTACACCTTC. Protein sequence: CAIKGGANYGYTF. The V call is TRBV6-1, the J call TRBJ1-2; possible D gene TRBD1, 6 bases. Germline loops: CDR1 MNHNS, CDR2 SASEGT. CDR3 size: 13 residues. Trimming left V 10 bases short and J 0 bases short, with 12 bases between.

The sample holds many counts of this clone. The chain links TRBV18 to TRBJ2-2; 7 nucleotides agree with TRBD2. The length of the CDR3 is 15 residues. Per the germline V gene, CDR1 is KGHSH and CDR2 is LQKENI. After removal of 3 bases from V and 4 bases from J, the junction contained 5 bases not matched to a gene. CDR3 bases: TGTGCCAGCTCACCGAGCGGGGCGATCACCGGGGAGCTGTTTTTT. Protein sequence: CASSPSGAITGELFF.

CDR3 loop: CASSEWRAANQETQYF. The CDR3 coding sequence is TGTGCCAGCAGTGAATGGCGAGCAGCGAACCAAGAGACCCAGTACTTC. The rearrangement links TRBV25-1 to TRBJ2-5; D call uncertain. CDR1 is MGHDK and CDR2 is SYGVNS in the germline V gene. Between the trimmed V and J ends, which lost 1 base and 0 bases, there was a span of 12 bases. The length of the CDR3 is 16 residues.

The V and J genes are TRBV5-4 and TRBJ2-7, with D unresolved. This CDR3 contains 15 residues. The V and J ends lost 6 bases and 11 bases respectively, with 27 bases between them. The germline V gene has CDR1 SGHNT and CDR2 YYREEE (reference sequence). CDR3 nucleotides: TGTGCCAGCAACTCGGTTGGCGCGGCGGTAACCCCGGAGTACTTC. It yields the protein CASNSVGAAVTPEYF.

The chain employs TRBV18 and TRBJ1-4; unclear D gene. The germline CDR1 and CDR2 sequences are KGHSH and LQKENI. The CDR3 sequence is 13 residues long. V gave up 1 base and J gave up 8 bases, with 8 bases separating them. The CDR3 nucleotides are TGTGCCAGCTCACCACGAATAGCCGAAAAACTGTTTTTT. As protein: CASSPRIAEKLFF.